This TCR beta chain was identified during a study of Graves' ophthalmopathy and Graves' hyperthyroidism. In this sample, this clonotype turned up many times. RNA transcripts served as template for amplifying TCR beta CDR3 sequences. Investigators did first-round RT-PCR with HTBI primers, then second-round multiplex PCR. In TCRdb, the multiplex PCR reads were re-called with MiXCR into one record per CDR3 protein. The sample lists 150,000 to 200,000 distinct CDR3 sequences, under 45% occurring once. Between the trimmed V and J ends, which lost 5 bases and 4 bases, there was a span of 17 bases. The CDR3 sequence is 15 residues long. Germline lookup yields CDR1 SGHTA and CDR2 FQGNSA. Clinical symptoms, serum thyroxine, TRAb, thyroid ultrasound and orbital computed tomography determined diagnosis.

The chain is built from TRBV7-2 and TRBJ1-2; D possibly corresponds to TRBD1 (5 bases). Sequencing was done on a sample of peripheral blood. This receptor was identified in a man aged 25 to 40 with Graves' ophthalmopathy. The DNA of the CDR3 is TGTGCCAGCAGCCCCCAGGGACGAGGACCCTATGGCTACACCTTC. The encoded protein is CASSPQGRGPYGYTF.